These 18 T cell receptor beta chains were sequenced from one sample in a study of T-cell memory formation after mild COVID-19. TCRdb re-analysed the 5' RACE reads in MiXCR, keeping a single row per CDR3 protein. The sample includes hundreds of thousands of distinct CDR3 sequences, about 13% seen only once; the top ten take roughly 20%. Sequencing was performed on PBMCs or a T cell subset sorted from them (not recorded which). The receptors shown here come from a man between 18 and 35 years old who had mild COVID-19 (a few samples of this study predate the infection). Cell type and time point are not known.

V and J are TRBV6-6 and TRBJ2-7; D is uncertain. CDR3 length equals 13 residues. Trimming cost V 4 bases and J 4 bases, with 11 bases left between them. Germline CDR1 MNHNY, CDR2 SVGAGI (reference sequence). The CDR3 loop is CASSSSLGYEQYV. The DNA for the CDR3 is TGTGCCAGCAGTTCATCCCTTGGGTACGAGCAGTACGTC.

This clonotype was seen only a few times. The chain uses TRBV7-2 and TRBJ2-1; weak D call: TRBD2 (6 bases). The V gene lost 5 bases and the J gene lost 7 bases, with 15 bases spanning the gap. CDR3 size: 14 residues. Germline loops: CDR1 SGHTA, CDR2 FQGNSA. CDR3 loop: CASSEGLLLNEQFF. CDR3 in DNA: TGTGCCAGCAGCGAGGGACTTTTATTGAATGAGCAGTTCTTC. The complete variable domain, with remaining parts taken from reference TRBV7-2 and TRBJ2-1, reads GAGVSQSPSNKVTEKGKDVELRCDPISGHTALYWYRQSLGQGLEFLIYFQGNSAPDKSGLPSDRFSAERTGGSVSTLTIQRTQQEDSAVYLCASSEGLLLNEQFFGPGTRLTVL.

This clonotype was seen more than once but under ten times. The chain joins TRBV10-3 to TRBJ2-5; no firm D call. There are 12 residues in the CDR3. The germline V gene has CDR1 ENHRY and CDR2 SYGVKD. V was trimmed by 3 bases and J by 9 bases, leaving 11 bases between them. CDR3 region: CAISEDPLSQYF. The DNA of the CDR3 is TGTGCCATCAGTGAAGACCCACTCTCCCAGTACTTC.

This clonotype was counted only a few times. This sequence joins TRBV24-1 and TRBJ1-2; 8 bases are a match to TRBD1. CDR3 length: 15 amino acids. V shed 7 bases and J 6 bases; nucleotides not matched to a gene: 12. CDR1 is KGHDR, CDR2 SFDVKD, per germline. The CDR3 is CATSAGTGTVDGYTF. The DNA of the CDR3 is TGTGCCACCAGCGCCGGGACAGGCACTGTCGATGGCTACACCTTC.

This clonotype was seen a few times. The chain combines TRBV7-2 with TRBJ1-1; perhaps TRBD1 as D (5 bases). The V and J ends lost 5 bases and 5 bases respectively, with 18 bases between them. The CDR3 is 15 residues long. Germline V gene data show CDR1 as SGHTA and CDR2 as FQGNSA. The CDR3 DNA follows: TGTGCCAGCAGCCCGCGGGCGGGGCGGTGGACTGAAGCTTTCTTT. This encodes CASSPRAGRWTEAFF. Variable domain in full (rest from reference TRBV7-2 and TRBJ1-1): GAGVSQSPSNKVTEKGKDVELRCDPISGHTALYWYRQSLGQGLEFLIYFQGNSAPDKSGLPSDRFSAERTGGSVSTLTIQRTQQEDSAVYLCASSPRAGRWTEAFFGQGTRLTVV.

This clonotype was observed a handful of times. The chain is built from TRBV12-5 and TRBJ1-5; D not certain. Trimming removed 4 bases at V and 0 bases at J, with 10 bases between. The CDR3 is 15 amino acids. Germline V gene lookup returns CDR1 LGHNT and CDR2 FRNRAP. The CDR3 nucleotides read TGTGCTAGTGGTTCAACGCAGGTTAGCAATCAGCCCCAGCATTTT. Translating gives CASGSTQVSNQPQHF.

This clonotype was seen many times. The CDR3 DNA sequence: TGTGCCAGCAGCTCCCGGAGGACTACTCAAGATACGCAGTATTTT. Protein: CASSSRRTTQDTQYF. This chain uses TRBV7-2 with TRBJ2-3; D perhaps matches TRBD2 (6 bases). V lost 4 bases, J lost 5 bases, and 16 bases lay in between. The CDR3 has 15 residues. The germline gives CDR1 SGHTA, CDR2 FQGNSA.

The rearrangement links TRBV11-1 to TRBJ2-7; 7 nucleotides align to TRBD1. V was pared by 3 bases and J by 7 bases, with 6 bases of the junction left unmatched. The germline gives CDR1 SGHAT, CDR2 FQDESV (reference sequence). The CDR3 has 13 residues. CDR3 in amino acids: CASSLRGGVEQYF. CDR3 DNA: TGTGCCAGCAGCTTGCGAGGGGGCGTAGAGCAGTACTTC.

The V call is TRBV4-1, the J call TRBJ2-5, with 8 bases identical to TRBD2. Germline V CDR1 and CDR2: MGHRA, YSYEKL. CDR3 length: 15 amino acids. The ends lost 5 bases at V and 5 bases at J; junction bases unmatched: 10. CDR3 coding DNA: TGCGCCAGCAGCTACCGACTAGCGACGGGGGAGACCCAGTACTTC. Translating it yields CASSYRLATGETQYF.

The chain employs TRBV6-2 or TRBV6-3 and TRBJ2-3; D not certain. The V gene lost 8 bases and the J gene lost 6 bases, with 9 bases spanning the gap. Germline values: CDR1 MNHEY, CDR2 SVGEGT. CDR3 length: 11 residues. The CDR3 DNA reads as TGTGCCAGCGAAAGAAGTGATACGCAGTATTTT. Amino acids: CASERSDTQYF.

This clonotype was recorded at least ten times. Mismatch with germline at one junction end may stem from a read error. The genes are TRBV29-1 and TRBJ2-5; D is uncertain. Germline assignment: CDR1 SQVTM and CDR2 ANQGSEA. The CDR3 length is 10 residues. CDR3 bases: TGCAGCGCTGAACAAGAGACCCAGTACTTC. Protein sequence: CSAEQETQYF. Variable domain in full (rest from reference TRBV29-1 and TRBJ2-5): SAVISQKPSRDICQRGTSLTIQCQVDSQVTMMFWYRQQPGQSLTLIATANQGSEATYESGFVIDKFPISRPNLTFSTLTVSNMSPEDSSIYLCSAEQETQYFGPGTRLLVL.

This clonotype was observed a few times. The V gene is TRBV20-1, the J gene TRBJ1-5; no firm D call. V lost 2 bases, J lost 1 base, and 12 bases lay in between. The CDR3 is made up of 15 amino acids. Per germline, CDR1 DFQATT and CDR2 SNEGSKA (reference sequence). The CDR3 region has the DNA TGCAGTGCTAGATCTGGACTGGGAAGCAATCAGCCCCAGCATTTT. Translated, it gives CSARSGLGSNQPQHF.

The chain carries TRBV15 and TRBJ2-7; D could derive from TRBD1 or TRBD2 (5 bases each). Germline assignment: CDR1 LNHNV and CDR2 YYDKDF (reference sequence). This CDR3 has 13 amino acids. V lost 5 bases and J lost 1, with 9 bases in between. Here the CDR3 reads CATSRGDSYEQYV. CDR3 bases: TGTGCCACCAGCCGAGGGGATTCCTACGAGCAGTACGTC.

The genes are TRBV18 and TRBJ1-1; D gene uncertain. Trimming removed 3 bases from V and 0 bases from J, with 11 bases in between. The CDR3 is 15 amino acids. Germline CDR1 is KGHSH and CDR2 is LQKENI. The CDR3 sequence is CASSPPFLMNTEAFF. In DNA, the CDR3 is TGTGCCAGCTCACCTCCATTCCTCATGAACACTGAAGCTTTCTTT.

This clonotype turned up a few times. The chain is built from TRBV5-1 and TRBJ2-1; D not certain. V gave up 3 bases and J gave up 8 bases, with 6 bases separating them. This CDR3 is 11 amino acids long. Germline V gene data show CDR1 as SGHRS and CDR2 as YFSETQ. The CDR3 loop is CASSWGHEQFF. The CDR3 DNA is TGCGCCAGCAGCTGGGGTCATGAGCAGTTCTTC.

This clonotype was counted a few times. This chain joins TRBV6-5 and TRBJ1-1, with 11 bases aligning to TRBD1. The CDR3 is 15 amino acids. Per the germline V gene, CDR1 is MNHEY and CDR2 is SVGAGI. The J segment lost 7 bases and the V segment lost 5 bases, leaving 9 bases of the junction unmatched. CDR3 in amino acids: CASSAGTGGFGEAFF. The CDR3 nucleotides are TGTGCCAGCAGTGCCGGGACAGGGGGATTCGGTGAAGCTTTCTTT.

This chain connects TRBV5-1 to TRBJ2-5; 8 nucleotides agree with TRBD2. The CDR3 runs to 14 residues. With 4 bases clipped from V and 4 bases from J, the junction kept 6 bases outside the gene matches. Germline CDR1 reads SGHRS; CDR2 reads YFSETQ. As DNA, the CDR3 is TGCGCCAGCAGCCACGGGACTAGTCTAGAGACCCAGTACTTC. This translates into CASSHGTSLETQYF.

This clonotype was seen a few times. The CDR3 DNA sequence: TGTGCCAGCCAAGCCCTCCGGGTGGAAGGGCTTGGAAACACCATATATTTT. Translation: CASQALRVEGLGNTIYF. The genes are TRBV3-1 and TRBJ1-3; unclear D gene. This CDR3 has 17 residues. CDR1 LGHDT and CDR2 YNNKEL come from the germline V gene (reference sequence). V lost 8 bases to trimming and J lost 3 bases, with 23 bases between them. Looking up the rest from reference TRBV3-1 and TRBJ1-3 gives the full variable domain: DTAVSQTPKYLVTQMGNDKSIKCEQNLGHDTMYWYKQDSKKFLKIMFSYNNKELIINETVPNRFSPKSPDKAHLNLHINSLELGDSAVYFCASQALRVEGLGNTIYFGEGSWLTVV.